The 23 T cell receptor beta chains below all came from one sample that was sequenced in a study of blood T cell repertoires in COVID-19. The assay was immunoSEQ multiplex PCR, and TCRdb's table has in-frame clones only and misses some. The sample yields about 87,000 clones, roughly 82% seen once. The sample taken for sequencing was peripheral blood. Receptors were obtained from a human donor in a cohort sampled during active COVID-19.

V gene TRBV6-1 combines with J gene TRBJ1-2, with TRBD1 matching over 10 bases. The V and J ends lost 2 bases and 6 bases, in that order; junction bases with no gene match: 6. Germline V gives CDR1 MNHNS, CDR2 SASEGT. CDR3 length equals 15 residues. CDR3 nucleotides: TGTGCCAGCAGTGAATTGACAGGGGGCTTGGATGGCTACACCTTC. Translation gives CASSELTGGLDGYTF.

The chain recombines TRBV19 with TRBJ1-5; a possible D gene is TRBD1 (6 bases). CDR1 is LNHDA and CDR2 is SQIVND in the germline V gene (reference sequence). V gave up 6 bases and J gave up 3 bases, with 12 bases separating them. The CDR3 runs to 14 residues. The CDR3 loop is CASRPTGFNQPQHF. DNA of the CDR3: TGTGCCAGTAGACCTACAGGGTTCAATCAGCCCCAGCATTTT.

The rearrangement joins TRBV5-1 to TRBJ1-4, with 7 bases aligning to TRBD1. This CDR3 has 17 residues. Germline trimming cut 2 bases from V and 0 bases from J; bases unmatched to any gene: 7. Germline loops: CDR1 SGHRS, CDR2 YFSETQ. This CDR3 is CASSFTGAAATNEKLFF. CDR3 bases: TGCGCCAGCAGCTTCACAGGGGCTGCTGCAACTAATGAAAAACTGTTTTTT.

The chain links TRBV2 to TRBJ2-2; D unresolved. The V end lost 1 base, the J end lost 2 bases, and 8 bases lay between the germline ends. The CDR3 extends over 15 amino acids. Germline values: CDR1 SNHLY, CDR2 FYNNEI. The CDR3 sequence is CASSEVAVNTGELFF. The CDR3 DNA sequence: TGTGCCAGCAGTGAAGTGGCAGTCAACACCGGGGAGCTGTTTTTT.

This chain links TRBV18 with TRBJ1-1; possible D gene TRBD1, 6 bases. The germline V and J ends were trimmed by 1 base and 1 base, with 10 bases remaining between them. Looked up from germline, CDR1 is KGHSH and CDR2 is LQKENI. This CDR3 spans 15 amino acids. In DNA, the CDR3 is TGTGCCAGCTCACCACGGGGGGGGCAGAACACTGAAGCTTTCTTT. Encoded protein: CASSPRGGQNTEAFF. The full variable domain, with the rest looked up from reference TRBV18 and TRBJ1-1, is NAGVMQNPRHLVRRRGQEARLRCSPMKGHSHVYWYRQLPEEGLKFMVYLQKENIIDESGMPKERFSAEFPKEGPSILRIQQVVRGDSAAYFCASSPRGGQNTEAFFGQGTRLTVV.

The rearrangement uses TRBV6-5 and TRBJ2-5; TRBD1 matches 9 bases. The CDR3 totals 15 residues. Germline V CDR1 and CDR2: MNHEY, SVGAGI. Trimming cost V 6 bases and J 0 bases; bases outside gene matches: 5. The CDR3 spells CASSPRDRDQETQYF. The CDR3 DNA sequence: TGTGCCAGCAGCCCCCGGGACAGGGACCAAGAGACCCAGTACTTC.

By proportion, this clone is medium-sized (0.01 to 0.1%). This chain uses TRBV19 with TRBJ1-5, with D maybe TRBD1 (5 bases). V was pared by 5 bases and J by 2 bases, with 10 bases between. CDR3 length equals 14 residues. CDR1 is LNHDA and CDR2 is SQIVND in the germline V gene (reference sequence). CDR3 in DNA: TGTGCCAGTAGTCCCACGGGGGGCAATCAGCCCCAGCATTTT. The encoded protein is CASSPTGGNQPQHF.

The chain uses TRBV11-1 and TRBJ1-2; D possibly corresponds to TRBD1 (6 bases). Germline lookup yields CDR1 SGHAT and CDR2 FQDESV (reference sequence). The CDR3 has 13 residues. Trimming cost V 5 bases and J 2 bases, with 9 bases left between them. Written as DNA, the CDR3 is TGTGCCAGCAGCCCCGGACAGAACTATGGCTACACCTTC. It is translated as CASSPGQNYGYTF. Based on the CDR3 plus reference TRBV11-1 and TRBJ1-2, the full variable domain is EAEVAQSPRYKITEKSQAVAFWCDPISGHATLYWYRQILGQGPELLVQFQDESVVDDSQLPKDRFSAERLKGVDSTLKIQPAELGDSAMYLCASSPGQNYGYTFGSGTRLTVV.

The J gene is TRBJ1-6, the V gene TRBV10-1; D not resolved. The CDR3 is 13 amino acids. Per germline, CDR1 WNHNN and CDR2 SYGVQD (reference sequence). V was pared by 2 bases and J by 6 bases, with 5 bases between. The CDR3 nucleotides read TGCGCCAGCAGTGAGACATTTAATTCACCCCTCCACTTT. As protein: CASSETFNSPLHF.

The gene calls are TRBV10-3 and TRBJ1-6; a possible D gene is TRBD1 (5 bases). This CDR3 spans 15 amino acids. Germline CDR1 ENHRY, CDR2 SYGVKD. The ends were cut back, 0 bases at V and 7 bases at J, with 10 bases in the middle. The CDR3 DNA is TGTGCCATCAGTGAGTCGGGGGGTGAGAATTCACCCCTCCACTTT. Translating it yields CAISESGGENSPLHF.

The rearrangement links TRBV25-1 to TRBJ2-3; maybe TRBD2 (6 bases). The CDR3 covers 12 residues. V was cut by 8 bases and J by 1 base, with 7 bases left in between. Per germline, CDR1 MGHDK and CDR2 SYGVNS. The CDR3: CASSSGTDTQYF. CDR3 DNA: TGTGCCAGCTCTAGCGGCACAGATACGCAGTATTTT.

J is TRBJ2-5 and V is TRBV4-3; the match to TRBD2 covers 11 bases. The CDR3 is 18 amino acids. Germline CDR1 LGHNA, CDR2 YSLEER. The J segment lost 5 bases and the V segment lost 0 bases, leaving 11 bases of the junction unmatched. The CDR3 nucleotides are TGCGCCAGCAGCCAAGATGGGCTAGCGGGGGGTACGGGGGAGACCCAGTACTTC. It codes for CASSQDGLAGGTGETQYF.

Only a few counts were recorded for this clone. The chain combines TRBV7-9 with TRBJ2-1; 8 bases are shared with TRBD2. With 6 bases clipped from V and 5 bases from J, the junction kept 9 bases outside the gene matches. Germline V gene lookup returns CDR1 SEHNR and CDR2 FQNEAQ (reference sequence). The CDR3 is made up of 15 amino acids. The CDR3 DNA reads TGTGCCAGCAGGGACCCTAGCGGGCCGCACAATGAGCAGTTCTTC. Amino acid sequence: CASRDPSGPHNEQFF.

The chain's CDR3 is CAISEASGRVAYEQYF. The CDR3 nucleotides are TGTGCCATCAGTGAGGCTAGCGGGAGAGTGGCCTACGAGCAGTACTTC. The chain links TRBV10-3 to TRBJ2-7; 10 bases are shared with TRBD2. V was clipped by 2 bases and J by 2 bases; unmatched bases: 6. The CDR3 is made up of 16 amino acids. Germline CDR1 and CDR2: ENHRY and SYGVKD.

The rearrangement joins TRBV24-1 to TRBJ2-5; TRBD1 matches 9 bases. J gave up 5 bases and V 2 bases, and 5 bases lay outside the gene matches. The CDR3 runs to 15 residues. Germline V gives CDR1 KGHDR, CDR2 SFDVKD. The CDR3 protein is CATSDSGQGRETQYF. CDR3 DNA: TGTGCCACCAGTGATTCCGGACAGGGGAGGGAGACCCAGTACTTC.

The rearrangement uses TRBV4-1 and TRBJ2-2, with 7 bases identical to TRBD1. The CDR3 extends over 18 amino acids. Losses at the gene ends were 0 bases for V and 0 bases for J; bases not matched to a gene: 7. Germline V CDR1 and CDR2: MGHRA, YSYEKL. CDR3: CASSQDFRQGANTGELFF. In nucleotides, the CDR3 is TGCGCCAGCAGCCAAGATTTTCGCCAGGGGGCGAACACCGGGGAGCTGTTTTTT.

The rearrangement links TRBV30 to TRBJ1-4, with 8 bases fitting TRBD1. The CDR3 is made up of 13 amino acids. The J segment lost 8 bases and the V segment lost 1 base, leaving 3 bases of the junction unmatched. From germline, CDR1 is GTSNPN and CDR2 SVGIG (reference sequence). The CDR3 DNA follows: TGTGCCTGGAGTGCCGGGACAGGAGAAAAACTGTTTTTT. Protein sequence: CAWSAGTGEKLFF.

The chain links TRBV4-1 to TRBJ2-7; weak D call: TRBD1 (6 bases). CDR3 length equals 15 residues. Germline CDR1 is MGHRA and CDR2 is YSYEKL. V was shortened by 0 bases and J by 3 bases, with 12 bases between the two germline ends. The DNA of the CDR3 is TGCGCCAGCAGCCAAGATGAGACAGGTCGCTACGAGCAGTACTTC. It codes for CASSQDETGRYEQYF.

The chain uses TRBV7-9 and TRBJ2-7, with 12 bases matching TRBD2. Trimming at V came to 5 bases and at J to 3 bases, leaving 8 bases not matched to a gene. The CDR3 is 16 amino acids. Germline V lookup: CDR1 SEHNR, CDR2 FQNEAQ (reference sequence). Here the CDR3 reads CASSEGGLAGIYEQYF. The CDR3 DNA reads TGTGCCAGCAGCGAGGGAGGACTAGCGGGGATCTACGAGCAGTACTTC.

This chain uses TRBV13 with TRBJ2-7; 7 nucleotides agree with TRBD1. The CDR3 loop spans 15 amino acids. Unmatched junction bases numbered 10, after V lost 3 bases and J lost 5 bases. CDR1 PRHDT and CDR2 FYEKMQ come from the germline V gene (reference sequence). DNA for the CDR3: TGTGCCAGCAGCTTCATTACCGGGACAGACAACGAGCAGTACTTC. It specifies CASSFITGTDNEQYF. Combining the CDR3 with reference TRBV13 and TRBJ2-7 gives the whole variable domain AAGVIQSPRHLIKEKRETATLKCYPIPRHDTVYWYQQGPGQDPQFLISFYEKMQSDKGSIPDRFSAQQFSDYHSELNMSSLELGDSALYFCASSFITGTDNEQYFGPGTRLTVT.

V is TRBV5-1 and J is TRBJ1-2; D is ambiguous. V dropped 4 bases and J dropped 0 bases, with 13 bases sitting between them. The CDR3 contains 15 residues. From germline, CDR1 is SGHRS and CDR2 YFSETQ. The CDR3 loop is CASSPWTGSNYGYTF. The CDR3 DNA reads as TGCGCCAGCAGCCCCTGGACGGGATCTAACTATGGCTACACCTTC.

The chain carries TRBV9 and TRBJ2-7; D is uncertain. V shed 0 bases and J shed 0 bases, with 7 bases lying between them. The CDR3 covers 14 residues. Germline V CDR1 and CDR2: SGDLS, YYNGEE. The CDR3 loop reads CASSVGQVSYEQYF. In DNA form, the CDR3 reads TGTGCCAGCAGCGTAGGTCAGGTCTCCTACGAGCAGTACTTC.

The chain is built from TRBV4-3 and TRBJ2-5; TRBD2 aligns across 8 bases. J lost 6 bases, V lost 1 base, and 4 bases had no gene match. Germline-derived CDR1 and CDR2 are LGHNA and YSLEER. This CDR3 has 14 amino acids. This chain's CDR3 is CASSQGSGGQTQYF. As DNA, the CDR3 is TGCGCCAGCAGCCAAGGTTCGGGGGGGCAGACCCAGTACTTC.